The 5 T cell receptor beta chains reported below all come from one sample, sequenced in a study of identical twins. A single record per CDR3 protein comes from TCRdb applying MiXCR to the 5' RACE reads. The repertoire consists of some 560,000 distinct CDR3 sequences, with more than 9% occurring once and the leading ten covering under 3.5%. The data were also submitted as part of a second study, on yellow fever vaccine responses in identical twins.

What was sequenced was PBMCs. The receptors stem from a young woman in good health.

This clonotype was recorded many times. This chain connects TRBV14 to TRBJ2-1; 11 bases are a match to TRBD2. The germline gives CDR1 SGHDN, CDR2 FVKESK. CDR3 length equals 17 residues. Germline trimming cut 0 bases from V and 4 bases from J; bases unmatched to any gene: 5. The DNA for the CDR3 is TGTGCCAGCAGCCAAGAACCCGGGACTAGCGGATACAATGAGCAGTTCTTC. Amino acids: CASSQEPGTSGYNEQFF.

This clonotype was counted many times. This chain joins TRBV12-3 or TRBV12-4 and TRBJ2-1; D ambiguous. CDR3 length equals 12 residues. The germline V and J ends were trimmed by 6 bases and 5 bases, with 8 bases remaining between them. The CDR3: CASSPRNNEQFF. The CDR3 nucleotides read TGTGCCAGCAGCCCTAGGAACAATGAGCAGTTCTTC.

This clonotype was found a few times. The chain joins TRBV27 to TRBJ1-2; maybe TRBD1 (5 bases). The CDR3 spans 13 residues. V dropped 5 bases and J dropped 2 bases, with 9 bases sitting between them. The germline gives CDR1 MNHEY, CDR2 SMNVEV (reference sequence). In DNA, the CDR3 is TGTGCCAGCAGTATCCGGGACAACTATGGCTACACCTTC. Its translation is CASSIRDNYGYTF.

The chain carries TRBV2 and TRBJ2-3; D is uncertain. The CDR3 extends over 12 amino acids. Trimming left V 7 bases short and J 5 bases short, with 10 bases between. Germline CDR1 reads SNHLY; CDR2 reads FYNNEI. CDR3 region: CASKSTIDTQYF. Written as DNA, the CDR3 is TGTGCCAGCAAGTCAACCATAGATACGCAGTATTTT.

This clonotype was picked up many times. CDR3 in amino acids: CASSIPVTSYNEQFF. The CDR3 nucleotides are TGTGCCAGCAGCATCCCCGTCACTTCATACAATGAGCAGTTCTTC. This chain joins TRBV5-5 and TRBJ2-1; D is undetermined. Trimming removed 4 bases at V and 4 bases at J, with 15 bases between. CDR1 and CDR2 (germline): SGHKS, YYEKEE (reference sequence). The CDR3 runs to 15 residues.